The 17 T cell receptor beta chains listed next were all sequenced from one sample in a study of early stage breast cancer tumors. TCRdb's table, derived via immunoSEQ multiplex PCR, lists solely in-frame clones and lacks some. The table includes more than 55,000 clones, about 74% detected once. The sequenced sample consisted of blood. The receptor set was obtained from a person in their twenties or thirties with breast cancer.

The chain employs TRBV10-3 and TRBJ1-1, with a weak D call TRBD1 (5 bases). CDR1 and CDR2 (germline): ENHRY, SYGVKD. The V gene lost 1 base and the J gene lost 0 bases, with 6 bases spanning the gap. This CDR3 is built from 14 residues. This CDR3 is CAISELGVNTEAFF. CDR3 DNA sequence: TGTGCCATCAGTGAGTTGGGGGTGAACACTGAAGCTTTCTTT.

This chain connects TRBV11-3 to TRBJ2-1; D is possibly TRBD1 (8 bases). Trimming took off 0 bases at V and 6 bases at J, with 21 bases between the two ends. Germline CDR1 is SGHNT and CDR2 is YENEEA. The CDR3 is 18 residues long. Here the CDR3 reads CASSLDQGGTGGFNEQFF. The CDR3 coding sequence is TGTGCCAGCAGCTTAGATCAGGGAGGGACAGGAGGTTTCAATGAGCAGTTCTTC.

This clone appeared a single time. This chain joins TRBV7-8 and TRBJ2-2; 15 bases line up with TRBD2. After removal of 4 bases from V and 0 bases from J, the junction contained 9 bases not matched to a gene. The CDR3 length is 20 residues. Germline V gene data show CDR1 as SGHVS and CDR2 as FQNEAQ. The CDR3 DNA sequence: TGTGCCAGCAGCTCGGGACTAGCGGGAGGCCAACTACCGAACACCGGGGAGCTGTTTTTT. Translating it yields CASSSGLAGGQLPNTGELFF.

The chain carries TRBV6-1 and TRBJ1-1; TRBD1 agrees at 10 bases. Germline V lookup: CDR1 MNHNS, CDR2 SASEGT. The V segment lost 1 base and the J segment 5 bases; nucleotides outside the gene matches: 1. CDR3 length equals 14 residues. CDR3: CASSEGTGGTEAFF. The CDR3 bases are TGTGCCAGCAGTGAAGGGACAGGGGGTACTGAAGCTTTCTTT.

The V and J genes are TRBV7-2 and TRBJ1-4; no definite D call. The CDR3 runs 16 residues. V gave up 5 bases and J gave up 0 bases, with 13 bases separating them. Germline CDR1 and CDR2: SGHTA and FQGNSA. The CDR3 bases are TGTGCCAGCAGCCGAGGGTGGGGAGCAACTAATGAAAAACTGTTTTTT. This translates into CASSRGWGATNEKLFF.

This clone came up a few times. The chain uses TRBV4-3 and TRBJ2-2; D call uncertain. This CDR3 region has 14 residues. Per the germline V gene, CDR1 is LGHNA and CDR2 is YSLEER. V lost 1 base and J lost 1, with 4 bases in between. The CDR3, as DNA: TGCGCCAGCAGCCAAGTCTGGAACACCGGGGAGCTGTTTTTT. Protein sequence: CASSQVWNTGELFF.

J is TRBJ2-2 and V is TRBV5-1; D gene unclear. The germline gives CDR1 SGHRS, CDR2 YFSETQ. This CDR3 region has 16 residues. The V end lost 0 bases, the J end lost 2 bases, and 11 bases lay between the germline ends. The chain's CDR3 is CASSLVGQSNTGELFF. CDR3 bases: TGCGCCAGCAGCTTGGTTGGCCAATCCAACACCGGGGAGCTGTTTTTT.

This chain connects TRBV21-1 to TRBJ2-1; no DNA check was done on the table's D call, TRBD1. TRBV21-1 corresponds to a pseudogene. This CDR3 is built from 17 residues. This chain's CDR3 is CASSGQVQQISYNEQFF. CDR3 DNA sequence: TGTGCCAGCAGCGGCCAGGTCCAGCAGATCTCCTACAATGAGCAGTTCTTC.

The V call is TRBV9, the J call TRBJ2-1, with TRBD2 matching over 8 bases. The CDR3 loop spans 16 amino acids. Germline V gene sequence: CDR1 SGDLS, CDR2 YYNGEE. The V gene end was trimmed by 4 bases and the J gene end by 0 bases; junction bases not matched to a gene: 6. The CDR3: CASSFQSGSSYNEQFF. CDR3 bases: TGTGCCAGCAGCTTCCAAAGCGGGAGCTCCTACAATGAGCAGTTCTTC.

In nucleotides, the CDR3 is TGTGCCAGCAGCCCCCGACAGAGAAACACTGAAGCTTTCTTT. It is translated as CASSPRQRNTEAFF. J is TRBJ1-1 and V is TRBV7-9; TRBD1 is a possible D gene (5 bases). The V end was cut by 5 bases, the J end by 2 bases, with 12 bases between. The CDR3 contains 14 residues. CDR1 is SEHNR and CDR2 is FQNEAQ in the germline V gene (reference sequence). The full variable domain, its missing parts supplied by reference TRBV7-9 and TRBJ1-1, is DTGVSQNPRHKITKRGQNVTFRCDPISEHNRLYWYRQTLGQGPEFLTYFQNEAQLEKSRLLSDRFSAERPKGSFSTLEIQRTEQGDSAMYLCASSPRQRNTEAFFGQGTRLTVV.

CDR3 nucleotides: TGCGCCAGCAGACCGGGACAGCTTTTATTCTATGGCTACACCTTC. Translating it yields CASRPGQLLFYGYTF. This sequence joins TRBV5-1 and TRBJ1-2, with 7 positions matching TRBD1. V shed 5 bases, J shed 4 bases, and the junction held 11 bases outside the gene matches. This CDR3 has 15 residues. Per the germline V gene, CDR1 is SGHRS and CDR2 is YFSETQ.

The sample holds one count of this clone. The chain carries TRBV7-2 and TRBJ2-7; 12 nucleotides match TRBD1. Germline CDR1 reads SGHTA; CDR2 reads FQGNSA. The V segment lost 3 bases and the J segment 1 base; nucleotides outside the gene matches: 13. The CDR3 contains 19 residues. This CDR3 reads CASSLGTGGLSGTSYEQYF. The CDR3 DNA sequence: TGTGCCAGCAGCTTGGGGACAGGGGGCCTAAGCGGGACTTCCTACGAGCAGTACTTC.

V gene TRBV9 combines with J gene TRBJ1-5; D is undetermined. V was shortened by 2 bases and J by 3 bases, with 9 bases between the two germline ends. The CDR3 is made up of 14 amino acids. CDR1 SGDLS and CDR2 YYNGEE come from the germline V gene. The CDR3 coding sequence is TGTGCCAGCAGCGTGGCTGGTAACAATCAGCCCCAGCATTTT. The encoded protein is CASSVAGNNQPQHF. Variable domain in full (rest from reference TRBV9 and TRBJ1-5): DSGVTQTPKHLITATGQRVTLRCSPRSGDLSVYWYQQSLDQGLQFLIQYYNGEERAKGNILERFSAQQFPDLHSELNLSSLELGDSALYFCASSVAGNNQPQHFGDGTRLSIL.

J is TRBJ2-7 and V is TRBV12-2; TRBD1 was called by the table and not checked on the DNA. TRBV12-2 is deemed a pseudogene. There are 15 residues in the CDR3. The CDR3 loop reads CASRSLGAPHYEQYF. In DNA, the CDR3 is TGTGCAAGTCGCTCCTTGGGGGCCCCTCACTACGAGCAGTACTTC.

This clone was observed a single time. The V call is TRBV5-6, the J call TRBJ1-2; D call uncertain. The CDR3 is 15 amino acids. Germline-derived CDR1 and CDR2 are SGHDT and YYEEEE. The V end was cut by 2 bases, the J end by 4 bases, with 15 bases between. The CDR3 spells CASSFRGSSGYGYTF. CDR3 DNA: TGTGCCAGCAGCTTTCGCGGAAGCTCGGGCTATGGCTACACCTTC.

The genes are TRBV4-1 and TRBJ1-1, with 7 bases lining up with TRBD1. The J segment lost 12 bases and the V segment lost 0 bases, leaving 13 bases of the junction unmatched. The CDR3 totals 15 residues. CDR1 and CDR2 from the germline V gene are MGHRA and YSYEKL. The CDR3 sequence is CASSQDLPDRRLPFF. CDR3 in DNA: TGCGCCAGCAGCCAAGATCTGCCGGACAGGCGACTGCCTTTCTTT.

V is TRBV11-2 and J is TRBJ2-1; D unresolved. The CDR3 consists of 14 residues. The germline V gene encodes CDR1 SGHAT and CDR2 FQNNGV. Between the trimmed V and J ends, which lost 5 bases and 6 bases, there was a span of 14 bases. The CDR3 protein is CASSAPSRTNEQFF. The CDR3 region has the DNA TGTGCCAGCAGCGCTCCTTCTAGGACCAATGAGCAGTTCTTC.